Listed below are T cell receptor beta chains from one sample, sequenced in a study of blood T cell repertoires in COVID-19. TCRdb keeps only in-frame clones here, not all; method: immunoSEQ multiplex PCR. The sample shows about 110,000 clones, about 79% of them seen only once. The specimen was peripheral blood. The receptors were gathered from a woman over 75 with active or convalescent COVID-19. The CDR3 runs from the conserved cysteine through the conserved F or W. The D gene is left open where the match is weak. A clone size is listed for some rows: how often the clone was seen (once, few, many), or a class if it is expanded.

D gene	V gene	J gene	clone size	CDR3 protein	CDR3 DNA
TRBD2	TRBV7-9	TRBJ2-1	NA	CASSLGPGTSHLNEQFF	TGTGCCAGCAGCTTAGGACCCGGGACTAGCCATCTCAATGAGCAGTTCTTC
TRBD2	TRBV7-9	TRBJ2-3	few	CASSLGLASDTQYF	TGTGCCAGCAGCTTAGGACTAGCTTCAGATACGCAGTATTTT
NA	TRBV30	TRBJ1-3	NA	CAWLQGWGNTIYF	TGTGCCTGGCTACAGGGTTGGGGAAACACCATATATTTT
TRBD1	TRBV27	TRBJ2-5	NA	CASSSSGQGLETQYF	TGTGCCAGCAGTAGCTCAGGACAGGGTCTAGAGACCCAGTACTTC
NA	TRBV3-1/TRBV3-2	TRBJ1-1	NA	CASSQGVSSGAFF	TGTGCCAGCAGCCAAGGCGTTTCGTCTGGAGCTTTCTTT
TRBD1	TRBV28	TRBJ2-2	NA	CASTLQGAGTGELFF	TGTGCCAGCACCTTACAGGGGGCGGGCACCGGGGAGCTGTTTTTT
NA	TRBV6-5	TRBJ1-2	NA	CASSYRGSDYTF	TGTGCCAGCAGTTACCGGGGATCGGACTACACCTTC
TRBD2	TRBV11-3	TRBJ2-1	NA	CASSNFHPGLAVDNEQFF	TGTGCCAGCAGCAATTTCCACCCGGGGCTAGCGGTCGACAATGAGCAGTTCTTC
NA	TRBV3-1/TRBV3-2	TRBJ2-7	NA	CASSQGRSHSYEQYF	TGTGCCAGCAGCCAGGGGAGGAGCCACTCCTACGAGCAGTACTTC
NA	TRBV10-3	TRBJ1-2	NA	CAISESTGALYGYTF	TGTGCCATCAGTGAGTCGACTGGGGCCCTCTATGGCTACACCTTC
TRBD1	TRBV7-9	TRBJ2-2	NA	CASRTGQGLTGELFF	TGTGCCAGCAGGACCGGACAGGGTCTCACCGGGGAGCTGTTTTTT
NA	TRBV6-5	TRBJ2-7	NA	CASSYTGTSPGEQYF	TGTGCCAGCAGTTACACCGGGACAAGCCCCGGAGAGCAGTACTTC
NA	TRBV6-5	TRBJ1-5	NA	CASSYTTGADQPQHF	TGTGCCAGCAGTTACACCACAGGAGCCGATCAGCCCCAGCATTTT
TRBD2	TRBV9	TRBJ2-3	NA	CASSVTSGTDTQYF	TGTGCCAGCAGCGTGACTAGCGGGACAGATACGCAGTATTTT